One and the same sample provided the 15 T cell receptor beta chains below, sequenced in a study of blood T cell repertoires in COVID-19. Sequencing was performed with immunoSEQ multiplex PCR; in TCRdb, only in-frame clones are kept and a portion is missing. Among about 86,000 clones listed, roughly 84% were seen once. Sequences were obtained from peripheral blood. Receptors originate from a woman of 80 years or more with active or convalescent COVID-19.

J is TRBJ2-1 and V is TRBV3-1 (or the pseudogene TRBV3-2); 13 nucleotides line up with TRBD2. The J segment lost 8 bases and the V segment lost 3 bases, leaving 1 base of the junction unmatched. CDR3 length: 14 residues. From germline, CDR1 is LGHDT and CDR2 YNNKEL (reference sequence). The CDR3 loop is CASSQGLAGYEQFF. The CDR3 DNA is TGTGCCAGCAGCCAGGGACTAGCGGGGTATGAGCAGTTCTTC.

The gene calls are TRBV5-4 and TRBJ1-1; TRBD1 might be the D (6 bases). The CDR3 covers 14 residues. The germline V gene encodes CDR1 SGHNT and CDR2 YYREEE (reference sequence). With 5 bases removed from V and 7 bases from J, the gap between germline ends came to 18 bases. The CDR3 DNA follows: TGTGCCAGCAGTCCACTACACGGACAGCATGAAGCTTTCTTT. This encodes CASSPLHGQHEAFF.

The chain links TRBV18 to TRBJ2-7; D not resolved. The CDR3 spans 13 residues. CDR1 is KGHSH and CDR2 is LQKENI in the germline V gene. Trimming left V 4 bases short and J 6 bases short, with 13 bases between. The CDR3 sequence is CASSQTRGSEQYF. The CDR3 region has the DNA TGTGCCAGCTCACAAACTCGAGGTTCCGAGCAGTACTTC. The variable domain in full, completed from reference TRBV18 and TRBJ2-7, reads NAGVMQNPRHLVRRRGQEARLRCSPMKGHSHVYWYRQLPEEGLKFMVYLQKENIIDESGMPKERFSAEFPKEGPSILRIQQVVRGDSAAYFCASSQTRGSEQYFGPGTRLTVT.

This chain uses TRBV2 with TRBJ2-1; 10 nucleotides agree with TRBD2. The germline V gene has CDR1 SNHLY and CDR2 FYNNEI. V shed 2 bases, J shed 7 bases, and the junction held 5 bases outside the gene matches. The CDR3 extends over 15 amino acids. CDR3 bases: TGTGCCAGCAGTGAAAGGAGCGGGGGGGCTAATGAGCAGTTCTTC. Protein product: CASSERSGGANEQFF. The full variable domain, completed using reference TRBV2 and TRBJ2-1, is EPEVTQTPSHQVTQMGQEVILRCVPISNHLYFYWYRQILGQKVEFLVSFYNNEISEKSEIFDDQFSVERPDGSNFTLKIRSTKLEDSAMYFCASSERSGGANEQFFGPGTRLTVL.

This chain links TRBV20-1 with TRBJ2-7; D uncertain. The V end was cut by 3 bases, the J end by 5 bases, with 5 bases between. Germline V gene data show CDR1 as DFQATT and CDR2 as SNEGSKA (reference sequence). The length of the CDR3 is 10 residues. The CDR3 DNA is TGCAGTGCTAGGGAGAACGAGCAGTACTTC. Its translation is CSARENEQYF.

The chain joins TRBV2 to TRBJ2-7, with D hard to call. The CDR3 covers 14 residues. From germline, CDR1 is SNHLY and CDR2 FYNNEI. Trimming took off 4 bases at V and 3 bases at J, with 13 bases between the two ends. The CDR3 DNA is TGTGCCAGCAGTGGGCCCACAGTCAACTACGAGCAGTACTTC. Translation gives CASSGPTVNYEQYF.

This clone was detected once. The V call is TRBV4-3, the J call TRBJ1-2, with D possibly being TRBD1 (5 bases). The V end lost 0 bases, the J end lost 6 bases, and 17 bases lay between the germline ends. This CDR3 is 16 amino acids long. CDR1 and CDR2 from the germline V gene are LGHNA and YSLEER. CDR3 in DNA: TGCGCCAGCAGCCAAGATCCGGCAGGCAGGGTTAATGGCTACACCTTC. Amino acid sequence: CASSQDPAGRVNGYTF.

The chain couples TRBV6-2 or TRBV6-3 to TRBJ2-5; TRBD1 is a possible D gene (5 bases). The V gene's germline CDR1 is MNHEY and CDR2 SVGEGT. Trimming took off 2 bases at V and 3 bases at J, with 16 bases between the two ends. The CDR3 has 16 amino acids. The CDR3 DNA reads TGTGCCAGCAGTTACATGGTCACAGGAAACAAAGAGACCCAGTACTTC. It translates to CASSYMVTGNKETQYF.

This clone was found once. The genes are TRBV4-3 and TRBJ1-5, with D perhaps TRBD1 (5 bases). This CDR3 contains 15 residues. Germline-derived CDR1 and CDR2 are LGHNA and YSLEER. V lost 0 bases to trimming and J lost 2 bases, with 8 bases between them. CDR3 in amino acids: CASSQDGAGNQPQHF. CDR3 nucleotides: TGCGCCAGCAGCCAAGATGGGGCTGGCAATCAGCCCCAGCATTTT.

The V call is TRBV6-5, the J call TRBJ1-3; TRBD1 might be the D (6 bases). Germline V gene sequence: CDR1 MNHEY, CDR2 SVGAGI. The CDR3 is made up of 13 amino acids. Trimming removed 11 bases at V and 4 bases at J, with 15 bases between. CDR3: CASGEFGGNTIYF. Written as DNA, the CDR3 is TGTGCCTCAGGGGAGTTCGGAGGAAACACCATATATTTT.

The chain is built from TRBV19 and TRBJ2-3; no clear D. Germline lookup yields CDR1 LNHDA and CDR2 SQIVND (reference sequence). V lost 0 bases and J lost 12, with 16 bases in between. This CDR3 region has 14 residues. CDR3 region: CASSIDPTFPPQYF. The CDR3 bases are TGTGCCAGTAGTATAGATCCGACTTTCCCTCCCCAGTATTTT.

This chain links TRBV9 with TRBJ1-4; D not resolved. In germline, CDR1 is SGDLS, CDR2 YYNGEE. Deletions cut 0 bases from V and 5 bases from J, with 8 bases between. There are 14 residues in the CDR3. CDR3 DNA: TGTGCCAGCAGCGTAGGGGTCGGGAATGAAAAACTGTTTTTT. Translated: CASSVGVGNEKLFF.

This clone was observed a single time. Here the CDR3 DNA reads TGTGCCAGCAGCTTCGGACAGCTCTATGGCTACACCTTC. This translates into CASSFGQLYGYTF. The V gene is TRBV6-2 or TRBV6-3, the J gene TRBJ1-2, with a possible D match to TRBD1 (6 bases). Germline assignment: CDR1 MNHEY and CDR2 SVGEGT. The CDR3 totals 13 residues. V was trimmed by 6 bases and J by 4 bases, leaving 12 bases between them.

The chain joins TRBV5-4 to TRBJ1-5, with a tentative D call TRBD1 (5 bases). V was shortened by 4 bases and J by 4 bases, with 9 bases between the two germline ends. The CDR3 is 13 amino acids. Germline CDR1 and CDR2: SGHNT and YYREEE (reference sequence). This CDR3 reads CASSRDSNQPQHF. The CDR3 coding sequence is TGTGCCAGCAGCCGTGACAGTAATCAGCCCCAGCATTTT.

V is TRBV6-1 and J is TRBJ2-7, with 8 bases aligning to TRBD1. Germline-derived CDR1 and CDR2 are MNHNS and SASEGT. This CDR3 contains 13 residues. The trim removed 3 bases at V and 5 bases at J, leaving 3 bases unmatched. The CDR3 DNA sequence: TGTGCCAGCAGTGAGGACAGGGCCAACGAGCAGTACTTC. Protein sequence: CASSEDRANEQYF.